This TCR beta chain appears in the sequencing data of a study of T cells in Graves' hyperthyroidism and ophthalmopathy. TCR beta CDR3 sequences were amplified from RNA transcripts. HTBI primers were used for first-round RT-PCR of the TCR CDR3. Each CDR3 protein gets one entry after TCRdb re-called the multiplex PCR reads with MiXCR. Of about 660,000 distinct CDR3 sequences listed, approximately 42% were seen once; the top ten hold approximately 7.2%. Trimming stripped 4 bases from V and 5 bases from J, with 21 bases between. The CDR3 is made up of 16 amino acids. Germline values: CDR1 SGDLS, CDR2 YYNGEE. The study excluded patients with uncontrolled infection, other autoimmune disease, pregnancy or lactation.

Sequenced sample: peripheral blood or thyroid tissue (not recorded which). The V call is TRBV9, the J call TRBJ1-2, with D unresolved. This clonotype was obtained from an adult man with Graves' disease, either hyperthyroidism or ophthalmopathy (not recorded which). The CDR3 DNA is TGTGCCAGCAGCCAAGATCGGAGGGAAGGACGGTATGGCTACACCTTC. Translation: CASSQDRREGRYGYTF.